These 9 T cell receptor beta chains were sequenced from one sample in a study of control samples from healthy donors and cancer patients. Some clones are missing from TCRdb's copy, which holds only in-frame ones; the method was immunoSEQ multiplex PCR. The sample records fewer than 120,000 clones, roughly 90% being singletons. The sequenced material came from PBMCs. The receptors stem from a woman aged 55-70 years with lung cancer.

The rearrangement joins TRBV27 to TRBJ2-7, with D perhaps being TRBD1 or TRBD2 (7 bases each). Trimming stripped 8 bases from V and 0 bases from J, with 20 bases between. The CDR3 is 16 amino acids. The germline V gene encodes CDR1 MNHEY and CDR2 SMNVEV (reference sequence). CDR3 nucleotide sequence: TGTGCCAGCTCATCCTTTCAGGGGGGGAACTCCTACGAGCAGTACTTC. Its translation is CASSSFQGGNSYEQYF.

The V gene is TRBV7-9, the J gene TRBJ1-1; D remains ambiguous. V lost 2 bases and J lost 2, with 9 bases in between. Germline CDR1 SEHNR, CDR2 FQNEAQ (reference sequence). CDR3 length: 14 residues. For the CDR3, the DNA is TGTGCCAGCAGCTTACTTGAAGGAAACACTGAAGCTTTCTTT. Its translation is CASSLLEGNTEAFF.

The V and J genes are TRBV7-9 and TRBJ2-3; the D gene could be TRBD1 or TRBD2 (5 bases each). V dropped 5 bases and J dropped 6 bases, with 12 bases sitting between them. This CDR3 is 13 amino acids long. The germline gives CDR1 SEHNR, CDR2 FQNEAQ (reference sequence). CDR3 DNA sequence: TGTGCCAGCAGCACCGACTACAGGGATACGCAGTATTTT. It is translated as CASSTDYRDTQYF.

This chain links TRBV20-1 with TRBJ1-1; D remains ambiguous. CDR3 length: 11 residues. V was cut by 1 base and J by 3 bases, with 3 bases left in between. The V gene's germline CDR1 is DFQATT and CDR2 SNEGSKA (reference sequence). The CDR3 bases are TGCAGTGCTAGAGTTTACACTGAAGCTTTCTTT. Encoded protein: CSARVYTEAFF.

The rearrangement joins TRBV3-1 (or the pseudogene TRBV3-2) to TRBJ1-1; TRBD1 is a possible D gene (5 bases). Looked up from germline, CDR1 is LGHDT and CDR2 is YNNKEL (reference sequence). CDR3 size: 16 residues. The V and J ends lost 4 bases and 0 bases respectively, with 15 bases between them. The CDR3, as DNA: TGTGCCAGCAGCCCCCAGGTGGGGGGGATGAACACTGAAGCTTTCTTT. Its translation: CASSPQVGGMNTEAFF.

Of note for this clone: The sample contains more than one DNA sequence encoding this CDR3. The chain has TRBV12-3 or TRBV12-4 and TRBJ2-5, with no clear D. The CDR3 loop spans 12 amino acids. With 3 bases removed from V and 5 bases from J, the gap between germline ends came to 7 bases. The CDR3 region has the DNA TGTGCCAGCAGTTTTCAGGAGGAGACCCAGTACTTC. It codes for CASSFQEETQYF.

The chain uses TRBV5-6 and TRBJ1-2, with D unresolved. Trimming stripped 2 bases from V and 0 bases from J, with 14 bases between. The CDR3 covers 16 residues. The germline gives CDR1 SGHDT, CDR2 YYEEEE. CDR3 in amino acids: CASSFQRSIANYGYTF. The CDR3 DNA reads as TGTGCCAGCAGCTTTCAGAGGAGTATAGCTAACTATGGCTACACCTTC.

The V gene is TRBV28, the J gene TRBJ2-1; D not certain. V shed 2 bases and J shed 7 bases, with 9 bases lying between them. This CDR3 spans 13 amino acids. CDR1 and CDR2 (germline): MDHEN, SYDVKM. The CDR3 loop reads CASSLRLYNEQFF. The DNA for the CDR3 is TGTGCCAGCAGTTTACGGCTTTATAATGAGCAGTTCTTC. The full variable domain, with the rest looked up from reference TRBV28 and TRBJ2-1, is DVKVTQSSRYLVKRTGEKVFLECVQDMDHENMFWYRQDPGLGLRLIYFSYDVKMKEKGDIPEGYSVSREKKERFSLILESASTNQTSMYLCASSLRLYNEQFFGPGTRLTVL.

The V and J genes are TRBV9 and TRBJ2-5, with 7 bases lining up with TRBD1. Germline V gives CDR1 SGDLS, CDR2 YYNGEE. With 4 bases clipped from V and 0 bases from J, the junction kept 3 bases outside the gene matches. The CDR3 consists of 14 residues. CDR3 loop: CASSYGQDQETQYF. The DNA of the CDR3 is TGTGCCAGCAGCTACGGACAGGACCAAGAGACCCAGTACTTC.